This T cell receptor (beta chain) came from a study of blood T cells in healthy people across ages. Looked up from germline, CDR1 is SNHLY and CDR2 is FYNNEI. There are 13 residues in the CDR3. Deletions cut 7 bases from V and 0 bases from J, with 8 bases between. Alongside a J-beta primer mix, a sample-barcoded 5' primer served in a second PCR lasting about 7 to 12 cycles. TCRdb reprocessed the 5' RACE reads with MiXCR, giving one entry per CDR3 protein. Here the sample spans some 800,000 distinct CDR3 sequences, roughly 25% being singletons. This clonotype was picked up a small number of times. These data were likewise used in another study, on T cells of mothers and their children. Per that study: A primer called M1S, used in the second PCR, added sample barcodes and 2-4 random nucleotides.

The clonotype originates from a boy younger than 18 in good health. The chain combines TRBV2 with TRBJ2-3; D is ambiguous. Sequenced material: blood. The CDR3 region is CASKEFSTDTQYF. The CDR3 DNA is TGTGCCAGCAAAGAGTTTAGCACAGATACGCAGTATTTT.